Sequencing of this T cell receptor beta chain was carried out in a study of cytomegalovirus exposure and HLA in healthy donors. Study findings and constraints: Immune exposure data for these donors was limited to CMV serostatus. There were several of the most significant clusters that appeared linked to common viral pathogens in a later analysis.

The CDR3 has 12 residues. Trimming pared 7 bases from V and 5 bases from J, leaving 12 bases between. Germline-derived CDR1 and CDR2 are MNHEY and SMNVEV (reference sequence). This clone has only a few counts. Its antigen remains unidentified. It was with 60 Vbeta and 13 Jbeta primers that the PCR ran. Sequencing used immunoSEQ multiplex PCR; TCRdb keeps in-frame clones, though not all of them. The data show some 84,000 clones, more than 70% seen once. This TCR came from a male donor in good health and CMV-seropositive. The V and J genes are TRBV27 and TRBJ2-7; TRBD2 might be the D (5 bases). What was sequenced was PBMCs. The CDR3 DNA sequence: TGTGCCAGCACAGGAGGAGTCCACGAGCAGTACTTC. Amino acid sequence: CASTGGVHEQYF.